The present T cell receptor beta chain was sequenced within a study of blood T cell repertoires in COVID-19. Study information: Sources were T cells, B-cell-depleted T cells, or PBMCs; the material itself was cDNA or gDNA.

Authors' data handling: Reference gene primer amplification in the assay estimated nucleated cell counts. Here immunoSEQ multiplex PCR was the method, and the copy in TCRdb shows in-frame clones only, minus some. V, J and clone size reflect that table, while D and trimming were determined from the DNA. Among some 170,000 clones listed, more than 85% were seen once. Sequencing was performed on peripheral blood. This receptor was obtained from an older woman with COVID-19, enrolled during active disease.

This CDR3 reads CASSQTEGTEAFF. Here the CDR3 DNA reads TGTGCCAGCAGCCAAACAGAGGGCACTGAAGCTTTCTTT. The chain couples TRBV14 to TRBJ1-1; D remains ambiguous. Germline-derived CDR1 and CDR2 are SGHDN and FVKESK. This CDR3 has 13 amino acids. Trimming pared 2 bases from V and 4 bases from J, leaving 8 bases between.